The present entry profiles one TCR beta chain with its context. Naive CD8 populations comprised CD45RO-negative cells positively selected for CCR7, excluding terminally differentiated effector memory CD45RA+ cells. V shed 2 bases, J shed 6 bases, and the junction held 8 bases outside the gene matches. Germline V lookup: CDR1 MNHNS, CDR2 SASEGT. CDR3 length: 15 amino acids. The data are from a study of shared clonotypes between healthy human individuals. Data came from immunoSEQ multiplex PCR; TCRdb stores just in-frame clones and leaves some out. The sample has about 590,000 clones, 95% to 96% seen once.

Sequences were obtained from naive CD8+ T cells sorted from blood. The clonotype comes from a woman younger than 45 in good health. The genes are TRBV6-1 and TRBJ2-3, with 7 nucleotides matching TRBD1. CDR3 in amino acids: CASSELKTGWDTQYF. CDR3 bases: TGTGCCAGCAGTGAACTTAAGACAGGGTGGGATACGCAGTATTTT.